The 10 T cell receptor beta chains given below trace back to one sample, sequenced in a study of cytomegalovirus exposure and HLA in healthy donors. The PCR contained 60 Vbeta and 13 Jbeta primers. Profiled with immunoSEQ multiplex PCR; TCRdb holds only in-frame clones, not every one. The sample holds under 150,000 clones; 60% to 85% are singletons and the top ten take roughly 3.1%. The sequencing input was PBMCs. Receptors originate from a man aged 30 to 45 in good health and CMV-seronegative.

The V and J genes are TRBV6-5 and TRBJ2-3; 9 bases are shared with TRBD2. Trimming took 5 bases from V and 1 from J; bases not matched to a gene: 1. The germline gives CDR1 MNHEY, CDR2 SVGAGI. The CDR3 runs to 14 residues. The CDR3 region has the DNA TGTGCCAGCAGTAGGACTAGCGGCACAGATACGCAGTATTTT. Protein sequence: CASSRTSGTDTQYF.

V and J are TRBV27 and TRBJ1-1, with a possible D match to TRBD1 (5 bases). V lost 3 bases and J lost 5, with 19 bases in between. The CDR3 covers 16 residues. In germline, CDR1 is MNHEY, CDR2 SMNVEV (reference sequence). The CDR3 loop reads CASSFEGRGGRTEAFF. Here the CDR3 DNA reads TGTGCCAGCAGTTTTGAGGGGCGGGGGGGTCGGACTGAAGCTTTCTTT.

The chain recombines TRBV15 with TRBJ2-6, with D perhaps matching TRBD1 (6 bases). Germline-derived CDR1 and CDR2 are LNHNV and YYDKDF (reference sequence). V was pared by 3 bases and J by 0 bases, with 9 bases between. The CDR3 covers 16 residues. CDR3 nucleotide sequence: TGTGCCACCAGCAGCACAGGGTACTCTGGGGCCAACGTCCTGACTTTC. Its protein product is CATSSTGYSGANVLTF.

V is TRBV11-3 and J is TRBJ2-7; tentative D call: TRBD2 (5 bases). The length of the CDR3 is 14 residues. V dropped 5 bases and J dropped 7 bases, with 18 bases sitting between them. Germline CDR1 reads SGHNT; CDR2 reads YENEEA. The CDR3 DNA sequence: TGTGCCAGCAGCCCTGGAGTATTGACGGGAGAGCAGTACTTC. It yields the protein CASSPGVLTGEQYF.

The chain is built from TRBV28 and TRBJ2-7, with 7 nucleotides matching TRBD2. J gave up 3 bases and V 7 bases, and 3 bases lay outside the gene matches. In germline, CDR1 is MDHEN, CDR2 SYDVKM. There are 12 residues in the CDR3. CDR3: CASTGDYYEQYF. As DNA, the CDR3 is TGTGCCAGCACGGGGGACTACTACGAGCAGTACTTC.

As to this clone: The CDR3 does not end in the conserved phenylalanine or tryptophan, so this is likely a read error. The limits of the CDR3 on the DNA are not certain, so only TCRdb's listed CDR3 is given. The chain is built from TRBV7-8 and TRBJ1-1; the D call of TRBD1 is as the table states it, not checked on the DNA. The CDR3 is 14 residues long, counting both termini. CDR1 is SGHVS, CDR2 FQNEAQ, per germline. This CDR3 reads CASSSLDRAGGALV.

This clone appeared once. The chain recombines TRBV19 with TRBJ2-1; TRBD1 might be the D (6 bases). CDR1 LNHDA and CDR2 SQIVND come from the germline V gene (reference sequence). The CDR3 extends over 14 amino acids. V was clipped by 8 bases and J by 4 bases, with 15 bases between them. The CDR3 sequence is CASDQGISYNEQFF. CDR3 coding DNA: TGTGCCAGTGACCAGGGGATCTCGTACAATGAGCAGTTCTTC.

The V call is TRBV28, the J call TRBJ2-5, with TRBD1 matching over 7 bases. The CDR3 runs to 13 residues. Looked up from germline, CDR1 is MDHEN and CDR2 is SYDVKM. V lost 5 bases, J lost 7 bases, and 7 bases stayed unmatched. CDR3 protein: CASSPGQPGTQYF. The CDR3 DNA follows: TGTGCCAGCAGTCCGGGACAGCCGGGGACCCAGTACTTC.

The chain carries TRBV5-1 and TRBJ1-2, with D possibly matching TRBD1 (6 bases). V dropped 8 bases and J dropped 4 bases, with 15 bases sitting between them. The CDR3 has 13 residues. Looked up from germline, CDR1 is SGHRS and CDR2 is YFSETQ. The DNA of the CDR3 is TGCGCCAGTACACAGGGAGTTAGCTATGGCTACACCTTC. This encodes CASTQGVSYGYTF.

V usage is TRBV15 and J usage is TRBJ2-1, with TRBD2 identical over 9 bases. After removal of 0 bases from V and 5 bases from J, the junction contained 14 bases not matched to a gene. This CDR3 region has 19 residues. Germline CDR1 and CDR2: LNHNV and YYDKDF (reference sequence). The CDR3 reads CATSRELTSEASGDNEQFF. CDR3 bases: TGTGCCACCAGCAGAGAACTCACATCCGAGGCTAGCGGGGACAATGAGCAGTTCTTC.